The 5 T cell receptor beta chains below come from one sample, sequenced in a study of blood T cell repertoires in COVID-19. Profiled with immunoSEQ multiplex PCR; TCRdb holds only in-frame clones, not every one. The sample lists roughly 55,000 clones; under 85% were seen once. What was sequenced was peripheral blood. The receptor source for this set is a woman aged 55-75 years with acute or convalescent COVID-19.

V is TRBV18 and J is TRBJ1-2; 7 bases align to TRBD1. V was clipped by 1 base and J by 5 bases; unmatched bases: 7. CDR3 length: 15 amino acids. From germline, CDR1 is KGHSH and CDR2 LQKENI. The CDR3 reads CASSPRDSSGYGYTF. The CDR3 DNA sequence: TGTGCCAGCTCACCACGGGACAGCTCAGGGTATGGCTACACCTTC. The variable domain in full, with the rest retrieved from reference TRBV18 and TRBJ1-2, is NAGVMQNPRHLVRRRGQEARLRCSPMKGHSHVYWYRQLPEEGLKFMVYLQKENIIDESGMPKERFSAEFPKEGPSILRIQQVVRGDSAAYFCASSPRDSSGYGYTFGSGTRLTVV.

This clone was recorded at least ten times. The CDR3 does not close with the conserved phenylalanine or tryptophan, likely indicating a read error. The limits of the CDR3 on the DNA are not certain, so only TCRdb's listed CDR3 is given. The CDR3: CASSFGQGFAAV. The rearrangement uses TRBV5-4 and TRBJ1-5; TRBD1 is the table's D call and was not checked against the DNA. Germline CDR1 SGHNT, CDR2 YYREEE (reference sequence). The CDR3 sequence runs 12 residues, both termini included.

The CDR3 nucleotides are TGTGCCAGCAGCTCGGGACACCGAAAGGGGGGCTACACCTTC. Translated, it gives CASSSGHRKGGYTF. This sequence joins TRBV6-5 and TRBJ1-2; D might be TRBD1 (6 bases). Trimming removed 6 bases from V and 8 bases from J, with 19 bases in between. Per germline, CDR1 MNHEY and CDR2 SVGAGI. This CDR3 has 14 amino acids.

V gene TRBV11-3 combines with J gene TRBJ2-1, with 11 bases lining up with TRBD2. Per germline, CDR1 SGHNT and CDR2 YENEEA. J gave up 0 bases and V 4 bases, and 5 bases lay outside the gene matches. The CDR3 is 17 residues long. CDR3 nucleotides: TGTGCCAGCAGCTCCGGACTAGCGGGTAGCTCCTACAATGAGCAGTTCTTC. Translation: CASSSGLAGSSYNEQFF.

This chain connects TRBV18 to TRBJ1-1, with 7 bases lining up with TRBD1. The trim removed 3 bases at V and 0 bases at J, leaving 7 bases unmatched. The CDR3 runs to 16 residues. Germline-derived CDR1 and CDR2 are KGHSH and LQKENI. In DNA, the CDR3 is TGTGCCAGCTCACCCTTGACAGGGAACATGAACACTGAAGCTTTCTTT. Its protein product is CASSPLTGNMNTEAFF.